This T cell receptor (beta chain) came from a study of cytomegalovirus exposure and HLA in healthy donors. Findings and caveats of the study: Within the approximately 110 validation repertoires, first-cohort TCR clusters tended to co-occur, according to a later analysis.

For this clone: Its target is not known. Sequence at one end of the junction differs from germline and may be a read error.

CDR3 length equals 15 residues. Germline CDR1 and CDR2: MNHEY and SVGAGI. Produced via immunoSEQ multiplex PCR; TCRdb's table is partial and in-frame only. The data contain tens of thousands of clones, under 95% of them singletons. The chain has TRBV6-5 and TRBJ2-5, with TRBD2 identical over 8 bases. The sequencing input was PBMCs. This receptor was identified in a woman aged 25 to 39 in good health and CMV-seronegative. The CDR3 here is CASSYYREGQKTQYF. The DNA for the CDR3 is TGTGCCAGCAGTTACTATCGGGAGGGCCAAAAGACCCAGTACTTC.